The 4 T cell receptor beta chains below were found in one sample sequenced in a study of cytomegalovirus exposure and HLA in healthy donors. The primer mix had 60 Vbeta and 13 Jbeta primers. Libraries were prepared by immunoSEQ multiplex PCR; TCRdb keeps only in-frame clonotypes and omits some of them. The sample consists of about 190,000 clones, 78% of them appearing once. Sequencing was done on a sample of PBMCs. Source of these receptors: a woman aged 30 to 39 in good health and CMV-seropositive.

The chain employs TRBV28 and TRBJ2-7; D is possibly TRBD1 (5 bases). The ends were cut back, 2 bases at V and 3 bases at J, with 11 bases in the middle. The germline gives CDR1 MDHEN, CDR2 SYDVKM. CDR3 length equals 14 residues. The CDR3 DNA reads as TGTGCCAGCAGTTTACCAGGGTCCCACTACGAGCAGTACTTC. This codes for CASSLPGSHYEQYF.

This clone was seen a handful of times. The V call is TRBV30, the J call TRBJ1-4, with D maybe TRBD1 (6 bases). V dropped 3 bases and J dropped 13 bases, with 18 bases sitting between them. CDR1 is GTSNPN and CDR2 is SVGIG in the germline V gene (reference sequence). CDR3 length equals 13 residues. The CDR3 bases are TGTGCCTGGAGCACCCCCAATCAAGGGGGACTGTTTTTT. Translation gives CAWSTPNQGGLFF.

This chain joins TRBV28 and TRBJ2-7; 9 bases match TRBD1. The CDR3 length is 13 residues. The V and J ends lost 7 bases and 4 bases, in that order; junction bases with no gene match: 5. Germline V CDR1 and CDR2: MDHEN, SYDVKM. The CDR3 region is CASNRDRAYEQYF. As DNA, the CDR3 is TGTGCCAGCAACCGGGACAGGGCATACGAGCAGTACTTC.

J is TRBJ2-2 and V is TRBV4-1; 8 nucleotides agree with TRBD2. Looked up from germline, CDR1 is MGHRA and CDR2 is YSYEKL. The CDR3 contains 15 residues. The V and J ends lost 2 bases and 6 bases, in that order; junction bases with no gene match: 5. The CDR3 coding sequence is TGCGCCAGCAGCCAAACCGGGACTAGGGCCGGGGAGCTGTTTTTT. Amino acid sequence: CASSQTGTRAGELFF.